The entry below describes one T cell receptor beta chain. V was cut by 3 bases and J by 6 bases, with 10 bases left in between. CDR1 is SGDLS, CDR2 YYNGEE, per germline. The CDR3 runs 13 residues. The method was immunoSEQ multiplex PCR; TCRdb's version includes in-frame clones alone and lacks a portion of them. The data show 75,000 to 90,000 clones, approximately 92% seen once. These data are taken from a study of technical replicates of blood from a handful of donors. The chain combines TRBV9 with TRBJ2-1; possibly TRBD2 for D (6 bases). The TCR was taken from a human donor in good health. Sequenced input: T cells isolated from PBMCs. The CDR3 reads CASSAGDLNEQFF. The CDR3 DNA follows: TGTGCCAGCAGCGCGGGGGACCTCAATGAGCAGTTCTTC.